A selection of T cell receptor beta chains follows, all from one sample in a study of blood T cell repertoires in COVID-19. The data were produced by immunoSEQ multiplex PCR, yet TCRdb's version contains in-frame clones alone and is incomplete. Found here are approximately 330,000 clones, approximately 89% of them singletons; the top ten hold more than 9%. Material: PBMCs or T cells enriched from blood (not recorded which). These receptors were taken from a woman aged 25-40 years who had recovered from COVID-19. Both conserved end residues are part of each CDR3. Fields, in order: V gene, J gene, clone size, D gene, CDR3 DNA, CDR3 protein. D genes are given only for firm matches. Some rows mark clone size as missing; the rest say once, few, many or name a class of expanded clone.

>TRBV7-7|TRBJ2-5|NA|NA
TGTGCTAGCAGCTTAGAGAAAACCGCCGGGCGCGGGGTTATTGGGACCCAGTACTTC
CASSLEKTAGRGVIGTQYF
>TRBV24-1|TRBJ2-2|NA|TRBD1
TGTGCCACCAGTGATCCGGGACAGGGGACCGGGGAGCTGTTTTTT
CATSDPGQGTGELFF
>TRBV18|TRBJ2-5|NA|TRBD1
TGTGCCAGCTCACCGCAACAGGGGGAAGAGACCCAGTACTTC
CASSPQQGEETQYF
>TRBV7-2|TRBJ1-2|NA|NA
TGTGCCAGCAGCTCGGACAGCCTTAATGGCTACACCTTC
CASSSDSLNGYTF
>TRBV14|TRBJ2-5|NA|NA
TGTGCCAGCAGCCCGGGACTCAGACAGTCCCAAGAGACCCAGTACTTC
CASSPGLRQSQETQYF
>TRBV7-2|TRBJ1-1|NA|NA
TGTGCCAGCAGCTTAGGAAACCTATACACTGAAGCTTTCTTT
CASSLGNLYTEAFF
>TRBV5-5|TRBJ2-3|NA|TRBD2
TGTGCCAGCAGCGGCGGGACTAGCGGGAGGATGACAGATACGCAGTATTTT
CASSGGTSGRMTDTQYF
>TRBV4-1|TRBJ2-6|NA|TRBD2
TGCGCCAGCAGCCAACCTGGACTAGCGGGAGGGCGGCGTTCTGGGGCCAACGTCCTGACTTTC
CASSQPGLAGGRRSGANVLTF
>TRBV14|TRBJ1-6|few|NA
TGTGCCAGCAGCCAGTCCGTCAATTCTCCGGCCTATAATTCACCCCTCCACTTT
CASSQSVNSPAYNSPLHF
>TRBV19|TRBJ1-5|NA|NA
TGTGCCAGTAGTATAGGGCAGAATAGCAATCAGCCCCAGCATTTT
CASSIGQNSNQPQHF
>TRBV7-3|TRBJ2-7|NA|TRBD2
TGTGCCAGCAGTTCCGGGACTAGCGGGCCCTACGAGCAGTACTTC
CASSSGTSGPYEQYF
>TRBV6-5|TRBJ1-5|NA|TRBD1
TGTGCCAGCAGCCAGGACAGGGGAAGCAATCAGCCCCAGCATTTT
CASSQDRGSNQPQHF
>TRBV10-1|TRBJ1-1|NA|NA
TGCGCCAGCTCGACACCGATGAACACTGAAGCTTTCTTT
CASSTPMNTEAFF
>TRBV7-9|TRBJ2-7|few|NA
TGTGCCAGCAGCTTAGAAAAGAGCGGGCAGTACTTC
CASSLEKSGQYF
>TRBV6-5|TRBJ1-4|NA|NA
TGTGCCAGCAGGGGCAACGAGGGAAAACTGTTTTTT
CASRGNEGKLFF
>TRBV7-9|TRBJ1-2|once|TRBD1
TGTGCCAGCAGCTCCTTGGACAGGCCTAGGCCGAATGGCTACACCTTC
CASSSLDRPRPNGYTF
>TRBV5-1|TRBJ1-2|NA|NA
TGCGCCAGCAGCTTGGATCCAGGCCGAATCTATGGCTACACCTTC
CASSLDPGRIYGYTF
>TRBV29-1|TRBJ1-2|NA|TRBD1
TGCAGCGTCTTCCGGACAGGAAACTATGGCTACACCTTC
CSVFRTGNYGYTF
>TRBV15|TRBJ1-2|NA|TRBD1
TGTGCCACCAGCAGAGGATTTCAACAGGGGAAGGACTATGGCTACACCTTC
CATSRGFQQGKDYGYTF
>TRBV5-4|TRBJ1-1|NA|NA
TGTGCCAGCAGCGGAAAGTATAGCTCGAGTGAAGCTTTCTTT
CASSGKYSSSEAFF
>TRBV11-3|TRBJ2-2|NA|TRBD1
TGTGCCAGCAGCTTAGTAGGGTATGGGACAGGGAACACCGGGGAGCTGTTTTTT
CASSLVGYGTGNTGELFF
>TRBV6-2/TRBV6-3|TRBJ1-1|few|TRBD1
TGTGCCAGCAGTTACCCTGCCTGGACAGGGAGGCACACTGAAGCTTTCTTT
CASSYPAWTGRHTEAFF